This T cell receptor (beta chain) comes out of a study of T cell responses to AZD1222 COVID-19 vaccine listed by TCRdb under 2021. Context from the whole study: AZD1222 recipients given second doses at about 4 weeks or at about 12 weeks were pooled, since spike-specific TCR depth and breadth were not found to differ between the two schedules. TCR sequencing was performed for 230 to 250 trial participants, of whom 200 to 210 were given two doses of AZD1222 and some 26 were given two doses of MenACWY control vaccine. Trial participants were enrolled into age subgroups of 18-55, 56-69 and 70-plus years, which contained around 150, 29 and 61 TCR-sequenced participants, respectively. Summary of the overall study and its limitations: Reportedly, close to half of the unique spike-specific TCRs recognized epitopes lying outside the regions that are mutated in the B.1.351 and B.1.1.7 variants. The 56-69-year group was small, and its depth increase did not reach significance, likely because of low power. Participants were mostly white British and included more females than males, and it was suggested by the authors that clonal diversity may have been underestimated. Conclusions about previously exposed vaccinees are limited because only five or six AZD1222 recipients were SARS-CoV-2 seropositive at baseline. The whole spike protein was spanned by vaccine-associated CD4 TCRs, and dominant responses were seen in regions 160-218 and 743-854. A significant rise in spike-specific TCR breadth and depth was observed after two AZD1222 doses relative to day 0 and relative to MenACWY recipients. Because no day 14 peak-response samples were available, the repertoires could be characterized only after the peak T cell response.

The time point label on this specimen signifies: baseline before first vaccination. Samples from vaccinated people were obtained from the UK trials COV001 and COV002, which included a single-blind randomized controlled phase 2/3 trial of AZD1222 (ChAdOx1 nCoV-19) in healthy adults. For TCRbeta chain sequencing, PBMC samples from trial participants were taken at day 0 and at day 28 after the second dose. V loses 2 bases of germline sequence and J loses 6 bases, and the interval between the two ends is 16 bases. The CDR3, cysteine through phenylalanine, is 15 amino acids long. Solely the CDR3 DNA is kept, with 45 bases framed from the first base. The germline V gene (reference sequence) gives CDR1 as MNHEY and CDR2 as SMNVEV. A word on this clone: Its recognized antigen is unknown. Per-base quality was not reported, and no clone a single base away is much larger than it.

The CDR3 regions of human TCRbeta chains were analyzed by immunosequencing. On the study's bioinformatics: TCRs in the repertoires were compared against a reference library of SARS-CoV-2-specific TCRs that had been generated with the MIRA antigen-specificity platform. Breadth meant the fraction of unique TCRs that were SARS-CoV-2-associated, whereas depth meant the fraction of total T cells that were SARS-CoV-2-associated. Using the MIRA data, every spike-specific TCR was mapped to the spike region that the TCR reacted to and assigned to either a CD4 or a CD8 class. Log10-transformed breadth and depth values were compared by one-way ANOVA with Sidak's multiple comparisons tests. The clones in this table, taken by TCRdb from immuneACCESS, are in-frame only. Not every clone is retained; where verified, under half of the shortfall comes from an unresolved V gene, and the cause of the rest is unknown. That table supplies the V and J calls and clone size; D and trimming were determined from the DNA. The sample includes about 150,000 clones, with about 93% observed a single time. About 3.8% of the sample rests with the top ten.

This TCR came from an adult in good health. The chain joins TRBV27 to TRBJ2-5; the D gene cannot be resolved beyond TRBD1 or TRBD2, each matching 7 bases. The sample was peripheral blood, taken on day 0 of AZD1222 vaccination. The nucleotide sequence reads as follows: TGTGCCAGCAGTTTAGGGACAGCCGGGAGGAAGACCCAGTACTTC. This encodes CASSLGTAGRKTQYF.